The rows below give T cell receptor beta chains drawn from one sample of a study of technical replicates of blood from several donors. Generated by immunoSEQ multiplex PCR, the TCRdb table keeps only in-frame clones and is missing some. This sample has 65,000 to 85,000 clones; roughly 98% occur once, and the top ten carry more than 0.12%. Sequenced input: T cells isolated from PBMCs. The receptors were gathered from a human donor in good health. Each CDR3 is given with its conserved first and last residue. The D gene is left open where the match is weak. The listing skips clone size in some rows; elsewhere it reads once, few, many or a size class.

CDR3aa: CASSHLRGDHQETQYF
CDR3nt: TGCGCCAGCAGCCACCTGCGGGGGGACCACCAAGAGACCCAGTACTTC
abundance: -
d_gene: TRBD2
j_gene: TRBJ2-5
len: 16
v_gene: TRBV4-1

CDR3aa: CASSLLRTEQFF
CDR3nt: TGTGCCAGCAGCTTACTCAGGACAGAGCAGTTCTTC
abundance: -
d_gene: -
j_gene: TRBJ2-1
len: 12
v_gene: TRBV7-8

CDR3aa: CASSFGDRPYGYTF
CDR3nt: TGTGCCAGCAGCTTTGGGGACAGGCCCTATGGCTACACCTTC
abundance: once
d_gene: TRBD1
j_gene: TRBJ1-2
len: 14
v_gene: TRBV7-9

CDR3aa: CASSSGGNTEAFF
CDR3nt: TGTGCCAGCAGTTCGGGGGGGAACACTGAAGCTTTCTTT
abundance: -
d_gene: -
j_gene: TRBJ1-1
len: 13
v_gene: TRBV6-6

CDR3aa: CASSKGLAAAKNIQYF
CDR3nt: TGTGCCAGCAGCAAAGGACTAGCGGCGGCCAAAAACATTCAGTACTTC
abundance: -
d_gene: TRBD2
j_gene: TRBJ2-4
len: 16
v_gene: TRBV7-9

CDR3aa: CASRGQGAGKLFF
CDR3nt: TGTGCCAGTAGGGGACAGGGGGCAGGAAAACTGTTTTTT
abundance: -
d_gene: TRBD1
j_gene: TRBJ1-4
len: 13
v_gene: TRBV19

CDR3aa: CASRTYPYEQYF
CDR3nt: TGTGCCAGCAGGACTTACCCCTACGAGCAGTACTTC
abundance: -
d_gene: -
j_gene: TRBJ2-7
len: 12
v_gene: TRBV6-1

CDR3aa: CASSHPSGANVLTF
CDR3nt: TGCGCCAGCAGCCACCCTAGTGGGGCCAACGTCCTGACTTTC
abundance: -
d_gene: -
j_gene: TRBJ2-6
len: 14
v_gene: TRBV4-1

CDR3aa: CASSKYRVSNTQYF
CDR3nt: TGTGCCAGCAGCAAATACAGGGTATCAAATACGCAGTATTTT
abundance: -
d_gene: -
j_gene: TRBJ2-3
len: 14
v_gene: TRBV21-1

CDR3aa: CASRNRRNSNQPQHF
CDR3nt: TGTGCCAGCAGAAACAGGAGAAATAGCAATCAGCCCCAGCATTTT
abundance: -
d_gene: -
j_gene: TRBJ1-5
len: 15
v_gene: TRBV6-1

CDR3aa: CSVADTATNYGYTF
CDR3nt: TGCAGCGTTGCGGACACAGCCACTAACTATGGCTACACCTTC
abundance: -
d_gene: -
j_gene: TRBJ1-2
len: 14
v_gene: TRBV29-1

CDR3aa: CASSRTGGADYGYTF
CDR3nt: TGTGCCAGCAGCAGGACAGGGGGCGCCGACTATGGCTACACCTTC
abundance: -
d_gene: TRBD1
j_gene: TRBJ1-2
len: 15
v_gene: TRBV5-4

CDR3aa: CSATRGQHEQFF
CDR3nt: TGCAGCGCCACCAGGGGGCAGCATGAGCAGTTCTTC
abundance: few
d_gene: TRBD1
j_gene: TRBJ2-1
len: 12
v_gene: TRBV29-1

CDR3aa: CASSKPERGSEFF
CDR3nt: TGTGCCAGCAGCAAACCTGAAAGGGGTAGTGAGTTCTTC
abundance: -
d_gene: -
j_gene: TRBJ2-1
len: 13
v_gene: TRBV21-1

CDR3aa: CASSLAVRDYTF
CDR3nt: TGTGCCAGCAGTTTAGCCGTGAGGGACTACACCTTC
abundance: -
d_gene: -
j_gene: TRBJ1-2
len: 12
v_gene: TRBV28

CDR3aa: CASSTTPSGPSRETQYF
CDR3nt: TGTGCCAGCAGTACTACTCCTTCAGGGCCCTCCCGGGAGACCCAGTACTTC
abundance: -
d_gene: -
j_gene: TRBJ2-5
len: 17
v_gene: TRBV11-2

CDR3aa: CASGRTSGGFGQFF
CDR3nt: TGCGCCAGCGGCCGGACTAGCGGGGGCTTCGGGCAGTTCTTC
abundance: -
d_gene: TRBD2
j_gene: TRBJ2-1
len: 14
v_gene: TRBV4-1

CDR3aa: CASSGKGVGKNIQYF
CDR3nt: TGTGCCAGCAGCGGGAAGGGGGTAGGCAAAAACATTCAGTACTTC
abundance: -
d_gene: -
j_gene: TRBJ2-4
len: 15
v_gene: TRBV21-1

CDR3aa: CASSTGDRAYEQYF
CDR3nt: TGCGCCAGCAGCACGGGGGACAGAGCCTACGAGCAGTACTTC
abundance: -
d_gene: -
j_gene: TRBJ2-7
len: 14
v_gene: TRBV5-1

CDR3aa: CASSPNSYGYTF
CDR3nt: TGTGCCAGCAGCCCAAACAGCTATGGCTACACCTTC
abundance: -
d_gene: -
j_gene: TRBJ1-2
len: 12
v_gene: TRBV7-9

CDR3aa: CASSLGTSGSGEQYF
CDR3nt: TGTGCCAGCAGCTTGGGGACTAGCGGGAGCGGCGAGCAGTACTTC
abundance: -
d_gene: TRBD2
j_gene: TRBJ2-7
len: 15
v_gene: TRBV7-6

CDR3aa: CASSQGRQPQNQPQHF
CDR3nt: TGCGCCAGCAGCCAGGGCAGACAGCCCCAGAACCAGCCCCAGCATTTT
abundance: -
d_gene: -
j_gene: TRBJ1-5
len: 16
v_gene: TRBV4-1

CDR3aa: CASSHGTGSSNYGYTF
CDR3nt: TGCGCCAGCAGCCACGGGACAGGGAGTTCTAACTATGGCTACACCTTC
abundance: -
d_gene: TRBD1
j_gene: TRBJ1-2
len: 16
v_gene: TRBV4-1

CDR3aa: CASSPLGGTGNTIYF
CDR3nt: TGTGCCAGCAGCCCGCTGGGGGGAACTGGAAACACCATATATTTT
abundance: -
d_gene: -
j_gene: TRBJ1-3
len: 15
v_gene: TRBV5-6

CDR3aa: CASSLGAGQGNSYEQYF
CDR3nt: TGTGCCAGCAGCTTAGGGGCGGGACAGGGTAACTCCTACGAGCAGTACTTC
abundance: -
d_gene: TRBD1
j_gene: TRBJ2-7
len: 17
v_gene: TRBV11-3

CDR3aa: CASSPPSGSVVNDEQFF
CDR3nt: TGTGCCAGCAGCCCCCCTAGCGGGAGTGTCGTTAACGATGAGCAGTTCTTC
abundance: once
d_gene: TRBD2
j_gene: TRBJ2-1
len: 17
v_gene: TRBV28

CDR3aa: CASSHPGLAGDTYEQYF
CDR3nt: TGCGCCAGCAGCCACCCCGGACTAGCGGGAGACACCTACGAGCAGTACTTC
abundance: -
d_gene: TRBD2
j_gene: TRBJ2-7
len: 17
v_gene: TRBV4-1

CDR3aa: CASSSGKWLASSYNEQFF
CDR3nt: TGTGCCAGTAGTTCTGGGAAATGGCTAGCGAGCTCCTACAATGAGCAGTTCTTC
abundance: -
d_gene: -
j_gene: TRBJ2-1
len: 18
v_gene: TRBV19

CDR3aa: CASSHGTIGYEQYF
CDR3nt: TGCGCCAGCAGCCATGGGACTATTGGCTACGAGCAGTACTTC
abundance: -
d_gene: TRBD2
j_gene: TRBJ2-7
len: 14
v_gene: TRBV5-1

CDR3aa: CASSPYSTRTDTQYF
CDR3nt: TGTGCCAGCAGCCCATATAGTACGCGAACAGATACGCAGTATTTT
abundance: -
d_gene: -
j_gene: TRBJ2-3
len: 15
v_gene: TRBV7-8

CDR3aa: CASSFPPSSGTYEQYF
CDR3nt: TGTGCCAGCAGTTTCCCGCCCTCTAGCGGGACCTACGAGCAGTACTTC
abundance: -
d_gene: TRBD2
j_gene: TRBJ2-7
len: 16
v_gene: TRBV28

CDR3aa: CASTPGGGETQYF
CDR3nt: TGTGCCAGCACCCCAGGGGGCGGAGAGACCCAGTACTTC
abundance: -
d_gene: -
j_gene: TRBJ2-5
len: 13
v_gene: TRBV21-1

CDR3aa: CATRQGPDTGELFF
CDR3nt: TGTGCCACCCGACAGGGGCCGGACACCGGGGAGCTGTTTTTT
abundance: -
d_gene: TRBD1
j_gene: TRBJ2-2
len: 14
v_gene: TRBV6-4

CDR3aa: CASSVYRDNSPLHF
CDR3nt: TGTGCCAGCAGCGTCTACCGGGATAATTCACCCCTCCACTTT
abundance: -
d_gene: -
j_gene: TRBJ1-6
len: 14
v_gene: TRBV9

CDR3aa: CASSYDRSYGYTF
CDR3nt: TGTGCCAGCAGTTACGACAGGAGCTATGGCTACACCTTC
abundance: -
d_gene: -
j_gene: TRBJ1-2
len: 13
v_gene: TRBV6-6

CDR3aa: CASSQSGMANTGELFF
CDR3nt: TGTGCCAGCAGCCAGAGCGGGATGGCGAACACCGGGGAGCTGTTTTTT
abundance: -
d_gene: TRBD2
j_gene: TRBJ2-2
len: 16
v_gene: TRBV7-8

CDR3aa: CASSPREGQGAIGYTF
CDR3nt: TGTGCCAGCAGCCCCCGAGAGGGGCAGGGGGCGATTGGCTACACCTTC
abundance: -
d_gene: TRBD1
j_gene: TRBJ1-2
len: 16
v_gene: TRBV9

CDR3aa: CASGQAKNIQYF
CDR3nt: TGTGCCAGCGGACAGGCCAAAAACATTCAGTACTTC
abundance: -
d_gene: -
j_gene: TRBJ2-4
len: 12
v_gene: TRBV6-1

CDR3aa: CASRRDTGALNTGELFF
CDR3nt: TGCGCCAGCAGACGTGATACAGGGGCCTTGAACACCGGGGAGCTGTTTTTT
abundance: -
d_gene: TRBD1
j_gene: TRBJ2-2
len: 17
v_gene: TRBV5-1

CDR3aa: CASSPEGNGELFF
CDR3nt: TGCGCCAGCAGCCCGGAGGGGAACGGGGAGCTGTTTTTT
abundance: -
d_gene: -
j_gene: TRBJ2-2
len: 13
v_gene: TRBV5-1

CDR3aa: CASSTRDYGAVEQYF
CDR3nt: TGTGCCAGTAGTACCCGGGACTATGGGGCGGTCGAGCAGTACTTC
abundance: -
d_gene: TRBD2
j_gene: TRBJ2-7
len: 15
v_gene: TRBV19

CDR3aa: CASSELDGRNQETQYF
CDR3nt: TGTGCCAGCAGTGAACTAGACGGCCGAAACCAAGAGACCCAGTACTTC
abundance: -
d_gene: -
j_gene: TRBJ2-5
len: 16
v_gene: TRBV6-1

CDR3aa: CASSLLFGTSEGELFF
CDR3nt: TGTGCCAGCAGCTTGTTGTTCGGGACTAGTGAAGGGGAGCTGTTTTTT
abundance: -
d_gene: TRBD2
j_gene: TRBJ2-2
len: 16
v_gene: TRBV5-4

CDR3aa: CASSLEGGLAHGYTF
CDR3nt: TGTGCCAGTAGCCTAGAAGGGGGCCTGGCCCATGGCTACACCTTC
abundance: -
d_gene: TRBD1
j_gene: TRBJ1-2
len: 15
v_gene: TRBV19

CDR3aa: CASSGSGLAPSEQYF
CDR3nt: TGTGCCAGCAGCGGATCGGGACTAGCGCCTAGCGAGCAGTACTTC
abundance: -
d_gene: TRBD2
j_gene: TRBJ2-7
len: 15
v_gene: TRBV5-4

CDR3aa: CASSSYSNSGNTIYF
CDR3nt: TGCGCCAGCAGTAGTTACAGCAATTCTGGAAACACCATATATTTT
abundance: -
d_gene: -
j_gene: TRBJ1-3
len: 15
v_gene: TRBV10-2

CDR3aa: CAASELSLNSPLHF
CDR3nt: TGTGCCGCCTCTGAGTTGTCCCTAAATTCACCCCTCCACTTT
abundance: -
d_gene: -
j_gene: TRBJ1-6
len: 14
v_gene: TRBV15

CDR3aa: CASSIWGRGTEAFF
CDR3nt: TGTGCCAGTAGTATTTGGGGGCGCGGCACTGAAGCTTTCTTT
abundance: -
d_gene: -
j_gene: TRBJ1-1
len: 14
v_gene: TRBV19